The T cell receptor beta chain under discussion was sequenced for a study of cytomegalovirus exposure and HLA in healthy donors. The study's findings and limits: The CMV antigen specificity of a few CMV-associated chains was confirmed through in vitro analysis.

This CDR3 spans 13 amino acids. V was clipped by 8 bases and J by 3 bases, with 11 bases between them. The germline V gene encodes CDR1 SNHLY and CDR2 FYNNEI. Sequencing was performed with immunoSEQ multiplex PCR; in TCRdb, only in-frame clones are kept and a portion is missing. The sample consists of about 120,000 clones, about 87% of them appearing once. Worth noting for this clone: Its antigen is still unknown.

The sequencing input was PBMCs. The source of this sequence is a young man in good health and CMV-seronegative. V gene TRBV2 combines with J gene TRBJ1-3; the D gene is possibly TRBD1 (6 bases). The CDR3 nucleotides are TGTGCCAGCCGCACAGGGTTTGGAAACACCATATATTTT. Encoded protein: CASRTGFGNTIYF.